Below are 19 T cell receptor beta chains sequenced from a single sample in a study of blood T cell repertoires in COVID-19. The table came from immunoSEQ multiplex PCR; TCRdb's copy has only in-frame clones and leaves some out. The sample includes about 340,000 clones, 88% of them seen just once. Sequenced input: peripheral blood. The receptors here all came from a woman between 70 and 85 years old with COVID-19, enrolled during active disease.

Comments on this clone: Other DNA sequences in the sample encode the same CDR3. The chain combines TRBV5-1 with TRBJ2-7, with TRBD1 identical over 8 bases. The CDR3 contains 14 residues. The germline gives CDR1 SGHRS, CDR2 YFSETQ. V shed 3 bases and J 1 base; nucleotides not matched to a gene: 3. CDR3 protein: CASSSDRASYEQYF. DNA for the CDR3: TGCGCCAGCAGCTCGGACAGGGCTTCCTACGAGCAGTACTTC. The entire variable domain, with the rest obtained from reference TRBV5-1 and TRBJ2-7, is as follows: KAGVTQTPRYLIKTRGQQVTLSCSPISGHRSVSWYQQTPGQGLQFLFEYFSETQRNKGNFPGRFSGRQFSNSRSEMNVSTLELGDSALYLCASSSDRASYEQYFGPGTRLTVT.

This chain uses TRBV28 with TRBJ1-1; TRBD1 might be the D (6 bases). The V gene's germline CDR1 is MDHEN and CDR2 SYDVKM. With 8 bases removed from V and 4 bases from J, the gap between germline ends came to 17 bases. The CDR3 length is 14 residues. The chain's CDR3 is CASYPAGVGTEAFF. In DNA form, the CDR3 reads TGTGCCAGCTATCCCGCAGGGGTCGGCACTGAAGCTTTCTTT.

This clone was seen a single time. The J gene is TRBJ1-4, the V gene TRBV19; 8 positions agree with TRBD1. Germline-derived CDR1 and CDR2 are LNHDA and SQIVND (reference sequence). The CDR3 spans 15 residues. Trimming removed 4 bases from V and 7 bases from J; junction bases left unmatched: 8. The CDR3 DNA is TGTGCCAGTAGTACGCCCGGACAGGGCAGTGAAAAACTGTTTTTT. Its translation is CASSTPGQGSEKLFF.

This clone has more than one count but fewer than ten. The chain combines TRBV27 with TRBJ1-6; no definite D call. Germline CDR1 and CDR2: MNHEY and SMNVEV (reference sequence). V was clipped by 5 bases and J by 9 bases, with 11 bases between them. The CDR3 totals 13 residues. The CDR3: CASSPSGVSPLHF. The CDR3 DNA reads as TGTGCCAGCAGTCCGTCCGGGGTTTCACCCCTCCACTTT.

The chain uses TRBV3-1 (or the pseudogene TRBV3-2) and TRBJ2-2, with a tentative D call TRBD1 (7 bases). The V end lost 1 base, the J end lost 4 bases, and 10 bases lay between the germline ends. Germline V CDR1 and CDR2: LGHDT, YNNKEL (reference sequence). This CDR3 is 15 amino acids long. CDR3 DNA: TGTGCCAGCAGCCAAGCAGGGGGAGGCACCGGGGAGCTGTTTTTT. This sequence encodes CASSQAGGGTGELFF.

The chain links TRBV24-1 to TRBJ1-1; TRBD1 matches at 7 bases. V shed 10 bases, J shed 4 bases, and the junction held 5 bases outside the gene matches. CDR3 length equals 12 residues. Germline V gives CDR1 KGHDR, CDR2 SFDVKD. CDR3 residues: CATLRGPTEAFF. CDR3 in DNA: TGTGCCACTCTGAGGGGGCCCACTGAAGCTTTCTTT.

The chain links TRBV4-1 to TRBJ2-5; 12 nucleotides agree with TRBD2. V lost 0 bases to trimming and J lost 2 bases; unmatched junction nucleotides: 4. CDR3 size: 17 residues. CDR1 is MGHRA and CDR2 is YSYEKL in the germline V gene. The CDR3 nucleotides read TGCGCCAGCAGCCAAGAGCCTAGCGGGGGGGGTCAAGAGACCCAGTACTTC. It specifies CASSQEPSGGGQETQYF.

The J gene is TRBJ1-4, the V gene TRBV7-9, with 7 bases lining up with TRBD1. From germline, CDR1 is SEHNR and CDR2 FQNEAQ (reference sequence). V lost 4 bases, J lost 5 bases, and 4 bases stayed unmatched. The CDR3 runs 14 residues. The CDR3 bases are TGTGCCAGCAGCTCGGACAGGACGAATGAAAAACTGTTTTTT. Protein: CASSSDRTNEKLFF.

J is TRBJ2-1 and V is TRBV6-5, with a possible D match to TRBD1 (5 bases). From germline, CDR1 is MNHEY and CDR2 SVGAGI. V was clipped by 6 bases and J by 3 bases, with 6 bases between them. The CDR3 runs 12 residues. CDR3 in amino acids: CASSRVYNEQFF. CDR3 DNA sequence: TGTGCCAGCAGCAGGGTCTACAATGAGCAGTTCTTC.

This clone was seen just once. The J gene is TRBJ1-1, the V gene TRBV12-3 or TRBV12-4; 7 positions agree with TRBD1. The CDR3 is 12 amino acids. The junction had 8 bases not matched to a gene; V was cut back by 5 bases and J by 11 bases. CDR3 sequence: CASSVGGGGAFF. CDR3 coding DNA: TGTGCCAGCAGTGTAGGGGGCGGTGGGGCTTTCTTT.

This chain uses TRBV11-2 with TRBJ2-3; TRBD2 aligns across 8 bases. The CDR3 extends over 17 amino acids. Germline V gives CDR1 SGHAT, CDR2 FQNNGV. J lost 11 bases, V lost 4 bases, and 20 bases had no gene match. The CDR3 DNA sequence: TGTGCCAGCAGCTCAAACCCGGGACTAGGACGGGACGGGTTGCAGTATTTT. Translating it yields CASSSNPGLGRDGLQYF.

The rearrangement uses TRBV9 and TRBJ1-1, with 8 nucleotides matching TRBD1. This CDR3 has 15 residues. Germline V gene lookup returns CDR1 SGDLS and CDR2 YYNGEE. Trimming removed 4 bases from V and 3 bases from J; junction bases left unmatched: 8. The CDR3 nucleotides are TGTGCCAGCAGCTCGACAGGGGCGCGGTACACTGAAGCTTTCTTT. Its translation is CASSSTGARYTEAFF.

The gene calls are TRBV4-2 and TRBJ1-1; TRBD1 agrees at 7 bases. From germline, CDR1 is LGHNA and CDR2 YNFKEQ. Losses at the gene ends were 2 bases for V and 5 bases for J; bases not matched to a gene: 2. The CDR3 extends over 13 amino acids. The chain's CDR3 is CASSQTDRTEAFF. In DNA form, the CDR3 reads TGTGCCAGCAGCCAAACGGACAGGACTGAAGCTTTCTTT.

The chain couples TRBV19 to TRBJ1-5; 9 bases are a match to TRBD1. Germline-derived CDR1 and CDR2 are LNHDA and SQIVND (reference sequence). V shed 6 bases, J shed 6 bases, and the junction held 6 bases outside the gene matches. CDR3 size: 14 residues. CDR3 sequence: CASRLTGGSQPQHF. CDR3 nucleotide sequence: TGTGCCAGTAGACTGACAGGGGGTAGTCAGCCCCAGCATTTT.

CDR3 in DNA: TGTGCCAGCAGCTCCCGGGACACAGATACGCAGTATTTT. This gives the protein CASSSRDTDTQYF. The chain employs TRBV7-9 and TRBJ2-3, with D possibly TRBD2 on 5 matching bases. V lost 4 bases and J 2 bases, leaving 7 bases between the germline ends. The CDR3 spans 13 residues. Germline V lookup: CDR1 SEHNR, CDR2 FQNEAQ (reference sequence).

The rearrangement joins TRBV19 to TRBJ1-4, with D possibly matching TRBD1 (6 bases). The CDR3 is 14 amino acids. Looked up from germline, CDR1 is LNHDA and CDR2 is SQIVND (reference sequence). The germline V and J ends were trimmed by 3 bases and 8 bases, with 13 bases remaining between them. CDR3 coding DNA: TGTGCCAGTAGTATTGGCAGGGGAGGGGAAAAACTGTTTTTT. As protein: CASSIGRGGEKLFF.

The chain carries TRBV19 and TRBJ1-5; unclear D gene. Trimming removed 1 base from V and 5 bases from J, with 12 bases in between. In germline, CDR1 is LNHDA, CDR2 SQIVND (reference sequence). The CDR3 loop spans 15 amino acids. CDR3: CASSIGRREDQPQHF. CDR3 bases: TGTGCCAGTAGTATAGGAAGGAGGGAGGATCAGCCCCAGCATTTT.

The chain has TRBV6-6 and TRBJ2-5; TRBD1 agrees at 7 bases. Germline CDR1 reads MNHNY; CDR2 reads SVGAGI (reference sequence). The V segment lost 6 bases and the J segment 5 bases; nucleotides outside the gene matches: 9. The CDR3 extends over 14 amino acids. The CDR3 region is CASSLREGAETQYF. DNA for the CDR3: TGTGCCAGCAGCCTTAGAGAGGGGGCGGAGACCCAGTACTTC.

The V and J genes are TRBV30 and TRBJ1-2; TRBD1 is a possible D gene (5 bases). The CDR3 has 13 residues. The germline V gene encodes CDR1 GTSNPN and CDR2 SVGIG (reference sequence). V lost 3 bases, J lost 3 bases, and 11 bases lay in between. Written as DNA, the CDR3 is TGTGCCTGGAGGGAAGACAGCTACTATGGCTACACCTTC. Its protein is CAWREDSYYGYTF. The whole variable domain, remainder taken from reference TRBV30 and TRBJ1-2, is SQTIHQWPATLVQPVGSPLSLECTVEGTSNPNLYWYRQAAGRGLQLLFYSVGIGQISSEVPQNLSASRPQDRQFILSSKKLLLSDSGFYLCAWREDSYYGYTFGSGTRLTVV.